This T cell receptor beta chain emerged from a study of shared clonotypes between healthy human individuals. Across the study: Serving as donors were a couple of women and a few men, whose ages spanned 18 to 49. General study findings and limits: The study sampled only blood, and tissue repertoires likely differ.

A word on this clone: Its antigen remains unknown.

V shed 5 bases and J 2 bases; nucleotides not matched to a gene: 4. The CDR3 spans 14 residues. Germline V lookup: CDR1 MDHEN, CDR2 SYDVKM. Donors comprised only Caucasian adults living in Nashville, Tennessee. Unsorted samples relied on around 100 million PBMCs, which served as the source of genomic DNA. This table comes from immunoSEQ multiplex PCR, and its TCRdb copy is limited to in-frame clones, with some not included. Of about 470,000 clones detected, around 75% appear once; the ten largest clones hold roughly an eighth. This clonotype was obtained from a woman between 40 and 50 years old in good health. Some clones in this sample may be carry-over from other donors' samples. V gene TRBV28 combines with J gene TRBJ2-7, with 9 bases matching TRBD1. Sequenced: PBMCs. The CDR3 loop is CASSIGTGPYEQYF. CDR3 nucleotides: TGTGCCAGCAGTATTGGGACAGGGCCCTACGAGCAGTACTTC.